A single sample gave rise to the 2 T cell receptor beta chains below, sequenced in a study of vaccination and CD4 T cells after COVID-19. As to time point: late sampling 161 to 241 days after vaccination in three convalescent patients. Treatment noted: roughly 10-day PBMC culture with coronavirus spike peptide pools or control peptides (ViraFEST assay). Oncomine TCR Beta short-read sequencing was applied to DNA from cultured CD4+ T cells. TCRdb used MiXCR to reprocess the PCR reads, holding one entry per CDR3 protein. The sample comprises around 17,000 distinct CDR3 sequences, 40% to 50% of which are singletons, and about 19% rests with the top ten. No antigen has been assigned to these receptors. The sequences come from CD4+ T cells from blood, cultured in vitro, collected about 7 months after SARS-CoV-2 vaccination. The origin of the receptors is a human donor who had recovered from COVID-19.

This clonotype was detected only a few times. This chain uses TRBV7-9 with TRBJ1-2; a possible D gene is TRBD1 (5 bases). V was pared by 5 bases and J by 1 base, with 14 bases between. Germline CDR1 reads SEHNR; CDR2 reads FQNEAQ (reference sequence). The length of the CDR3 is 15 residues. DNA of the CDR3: TGTGCCAGCAGCCCTAAGGAGGGGTATAACTATGGCTACACCTTC. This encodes CASSPKEGYNYGYTF.

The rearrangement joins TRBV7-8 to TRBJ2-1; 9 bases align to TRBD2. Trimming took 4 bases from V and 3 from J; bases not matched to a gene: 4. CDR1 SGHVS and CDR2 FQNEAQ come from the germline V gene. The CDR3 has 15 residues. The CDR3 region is CASSSYSGSYNEQFF. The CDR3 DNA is TGTGCCAGCAGCTCCTATAGCGGGAGCTACAATGAGCAGTTCTTC.